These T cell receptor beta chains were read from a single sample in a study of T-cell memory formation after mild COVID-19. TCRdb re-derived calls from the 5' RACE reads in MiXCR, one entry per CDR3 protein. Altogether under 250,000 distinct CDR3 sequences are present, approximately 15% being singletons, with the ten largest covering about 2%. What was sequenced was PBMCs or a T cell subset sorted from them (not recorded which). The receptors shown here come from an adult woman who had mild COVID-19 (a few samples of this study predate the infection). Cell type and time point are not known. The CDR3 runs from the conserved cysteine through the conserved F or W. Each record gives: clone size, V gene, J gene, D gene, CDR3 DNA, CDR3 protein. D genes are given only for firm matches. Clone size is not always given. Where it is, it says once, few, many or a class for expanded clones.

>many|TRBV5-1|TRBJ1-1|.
TGCGCCAGCAGGCAGGACAGTTCGATGGCTTTCTTT
CASRQDSSMAFF
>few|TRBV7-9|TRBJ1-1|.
TGTGCCAGCAACCGGGATATAAACACTGAAGCTTTCTTT
CASNRDINTEAFF
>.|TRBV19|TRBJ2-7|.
TGTGCCAGTACTCGGGGCAGGGACTCCTACGAGCAGTACTTC
CASTRGRDSYEQYF
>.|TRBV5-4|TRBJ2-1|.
TGTGCCAGCAGCCCCCATCTAGGGGCGCAGTTCTTC
CASSPHLGAQFF
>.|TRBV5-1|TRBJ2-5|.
TGCGCCAGCAGGGACCCCCGGCGGGAGACCCAGTACTTC
CASRDPRRETQYF
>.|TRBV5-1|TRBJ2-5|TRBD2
TGCGCCAGCAGCCCGGCGGGGGGGGTCCAAGAGACCCAGTACTTC
CASSPAGGVQETQYF
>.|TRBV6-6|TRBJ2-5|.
TGTGCCAGCAGTTACTCGCCCGAATCCGTAAGACCACAAGAGACCCAGTACTTC
CASSYSPESVRPQETQYF
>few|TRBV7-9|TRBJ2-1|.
TGTGCCAGCGCTTTCGAGTCCCTCGGGAATGAGCAGTTCTTC
CASAFESLGNEQFF
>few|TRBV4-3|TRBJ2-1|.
TGCGCCAGCAGCCAAGAGACGGGCGGATACAATGAGCAGTTCTTC
CASSQETGGYNEQFF
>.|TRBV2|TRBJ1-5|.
TGTGCCAGCAGTATCCCCCGGGGGGAGGATCAGCCCCAGCATTTT
CASSIPRGEDQPQHF
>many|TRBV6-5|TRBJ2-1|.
TGTGCCAGCAGTTACCCTACTAGGTACGGTGAGCAGTTCTTC
CASSYPTRYGEQFF
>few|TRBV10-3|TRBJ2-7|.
TGTGCCATCAGTGATAGAGTCTACGAGCAGTACTTC
CAISDRVYEQYF
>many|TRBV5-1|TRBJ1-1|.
TGCGCCAGCAGCTATACGGTGAACACTGAAGCTTTCTTT
CASSYTVNTEAFF
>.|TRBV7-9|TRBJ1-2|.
TGTGCCAGCAGCCTGGGTTCACAGGTTAACTATGGCTACACCTTC
CASSLGSQVNYGYTF
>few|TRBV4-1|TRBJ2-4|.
TGCGCCAGCAGACCCGGAGACAAAAACATTCAGTACTTC
CASRPGDKNIQYF
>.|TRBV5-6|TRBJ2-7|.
TGTGCCAGCAGCCCACAGGGATTTTCCTACGAGCAGTACTTC
CASSPQGFSYEQYF
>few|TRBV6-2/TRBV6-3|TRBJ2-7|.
TGTGCCAGCAGTAACCTCCAAAGGGACCGAACCTACGAGCAGTACTTC
CASSNLQRDRTYEQYF
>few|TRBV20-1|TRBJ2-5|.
TGCAGTGCTAGACCTGAGACAGGGAGGGAGACCCAGTACTTC
CSARPETGRETQYF
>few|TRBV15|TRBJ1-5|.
TGTGCCACCAGCCTTTCTTTGGGTCCTTTCGGATTCAATCGACAGCCCCAGCATTTT
CATSLSLGPFGFNRQPQHF
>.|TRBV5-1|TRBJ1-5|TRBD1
TGCGCCAGCAGCGAAGGACAGGGCGGGTCTCAGCCCCAGCATTTT
CASSEGQGGSQPQHF
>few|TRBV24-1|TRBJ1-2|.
TGTGCCACCAGTGATCCCGAGGCGGTCGGCTACACCTTC
CATSDPEAVGYTF
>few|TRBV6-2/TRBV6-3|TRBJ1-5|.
TGTGCCAGCAGTTACAGTACAGCAGGGAATCAGCCCCAGCATTTT
CASSYSTAGNQPQHF
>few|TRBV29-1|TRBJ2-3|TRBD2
TGCAGCGTCGGAGGCGGGACTAGTATCTCAGATACGCAGTATTTT
CSVGGGTSISDTQYF
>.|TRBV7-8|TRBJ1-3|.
TGTGCCAGCAGTCCCTTTTGGGGGACTGGAAACACCATATATTTT
CASSPFWGTGNTIYF
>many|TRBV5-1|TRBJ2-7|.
TGCGCCAGCAGCTTTGGAGATATTTACGAGCAGTACTTC
CASSFGDIYEQYF
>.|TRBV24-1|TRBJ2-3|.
TGTGCCACCCAGGGAGATGGCACAGATACGCAGTATTTT
CATQGDGTDTQYF
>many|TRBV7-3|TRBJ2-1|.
TGTGCCAGCAGCCAGACTAGTCCCAGTGAGCAGTTCTTC
CASSQTSPSEQFF